This T cell receptor beta chain was identified in a study of blood T cell repertoires in COVID-19. As for the study in general: The origin of the acute and convalescent COVID-19 samples was the United States, Italy and Spain.

Individuals aged about 18 to 89 years were recruited from around 22 US areas. Before they entered the study, exposed participants had met a COVID-19 case within 2 weeks. V lost 3 bases and J lost 3; bases outside the gene matches: 9. The germline gives CDR1 DFQATT, CDR2 SNEGSKA (reference sequence). The CDR3 spans 15 residues. The protocol was immunoSEQ multiplex PCR, while the TCRdb copy is restricted to in-frame clones and leaves out a portion. The repertoire holds about 270,000 clones, with about 91% as singletons. The V and J genes are TRBV20-1 and TRBJ2-7, with 9 nucleotides matching TRBD2. The sample was PBMCs or T cells enriched from blood (not recorded which). The sequence derives from a man between 35 and 55 years old who had been exposed to COVID-19. CDR3 in amino acids: CSASALAGSRYEQYF. The CDR3 DNA reads TGCAGTGCTAGTGCCCTAGCGGGAAGTCGCTACGAGCAGTACTTC.